These 12 T cell receptor beta chains originate from one sample sequenced in a study of blood T cell repertoires in COVID-19. Here immunoSEQ multiplex PCR was the method, and the copy in TCRdb shows in-frame clones only, minus some. The profile covers 200,000 to 250,000 clones, with 75% to 90% appearing a single time and approximately 2% taken by the ten largest. The sequenced sample consisted of peripheral blood. Receptors originate from a man younger than 45 who had recovered from COVID-19.

The gene calls are TRBV6-2 or TRBV6-3 and TRBJ1-1; D not certain. CDR1 is MNHEY and CDR2 is SVGEGT in the germline V gene. The V end lost 2 bases, the J end lost 2 bases, and 9 bases lay between the germline ends. CDR3 size: 14 residues. Written as DNA, the CDR3 is TGTGCCAGCAGTTACGGCCAAGTAAACACTGAAGCTTTCTTT. It encodes CASSYGQVNTEAFF.

The gene calls are TRBV5-1 and TRBJ1-1, with TRBD1 identical over 8 bases. The trim removed 4 bases at V and 1 base at J, leaving 3 bases unmatched. This CDR3 has 14 residues. Germline-derived CDR1 and CDR2 are SGHRS and YFSETQ. CDR3 protein: CASSARGRNTEAFF. CDR3 coding DNA: TGCGCCAGCAGCGCCAGGGGGCGGAACACTGAAGCTTTCTTT.

This clone has a single count. The V gene is TRBV7-9, the J gene TRBJ2-7; TRBD2 matches 7 bases. With V trimmed by 2 bases and J by 9 bases, 10 bases remained unmatched. The CDR3 is 14 amino acids. In germline, CDR1 is SEHNR, CDR2 FQNEAQ (reference sequence). The CDR3 coding sequence is TGTGCCAGCAGCTTAAGCAGGGACTACGTCGGGCAGTACTTC. Its protein is CASSLSRDYVGQYF.

J is TRBJ1-2 and V is TRBV24-1, with D uncertain. CDR3 length: 14 amino acids. Germline V CDR1 and CDR2: KGHDR, SFDVKD. Deletions cut 2 bases from V and 8 bases from J, with 14 bases between. The CDR3 loop reads CATSDSVVGRGYTF. The CDR3 nucleotides read TGTGCCACCAGTGATTCCGTAGTAGGGAGGGGCTACACCTTC.

V and J are TRBV19 and TRBJ1-4; no firm D call. Per the germline V gene, CDR1 is LNHDA and CDR2 is SQIVND (reference sequence). This CDR3 has 15 amino acids. Trimming shortened V by 1 base and J by 7 bases, and 13 bases separated the two germline ends. This chain's CDR3 is CASSIGAPEGEKLFF. CDR3 in DNA: TGTGCCAGTAGTATAGGGGCGCCTGAAGGTGAAAAACTGTTTTTT.

The rearrangement uses TRBV20-1 and TRBJ2-7; D not resolved. CDR3 length: 11 residues. Germline V lookup: CDR1 DFQATT, CDR2 SNEGSKA (reference sequence). Trimming removed 0 bases at V and 3 bases at J, with 3 bases between. The CDR3 nucleotides read TGCAGTGCTAGAGAGAGCTACGAGCAGTACTTC. Its translation is CSARESYEQYF.

V usage is TRBV3-1 (or the pseudogene TRBV3-2) and J usage is TRBJ2-4; 11 nucleotides match TRBD2. V lost 1 base, J lost 0 bases, and 14 bases stayed unmatched. The germline V gene has CDR1 LGHDT and CDR2 YNNKEL (reference sequence). CDR3 length equals 21 residues. As DNA, the CDR3 is TGTGCCAGCAGCCAAGGGTTCCCGAGTAGCGGGGGGGCCGGAGCCAAAAACATTCAGTACTTC. Residues: CASSQGFPSSGGAGAKNIQYF.

This clone turned up a few times. The CDR3 nucleotides are TGTGCCAGTGGACAGGACCAAGAGACCCAGTACTTC. Translation: CASGQDQETQYF. The gene calls are TRBV6-5 and TRBJ2-5; 7 bases are shared with TRBD1. V was clipped by 9 bases and J by 0 bases; unmatched bases: 1. Per the germline V gene, CDR1 is MNHEY and CDR2 is SVGAGI. CDR3 length: 12 residues.

The chain combines TRBV15 with TRBJ1-2, with D possibly being TRBD1 (5 bases). The CDR3 covers 14 residues. The V and J ends lost 0 bases and 10 bases respectively, with 15 bases between them. Looked up from germline, CDR1 is LNHNV and CDR2 is YYDKDF (reference sequence). For the CDR3, the DNA is TGTGCCACCAGCAGAGATAGGCAGGGATTCGCCTACACCTTC. Translating it yields CATSRDRQGFAYTF.

The genes are TRBV19 and TRBJ1-2, with 7 bases that match TRBD1. The CDR3 contains 18 residues. The V gene end was trimmed by 7 bases and the J gene end by 0 bases; junction bases not matched to a gene: 17. CDR1 is LNHDA, CDR2 SQIVND, per germline (reference sequence). CDR3 loop: CASTPPWPGGSTNYGYTF. In DNA, the CDR3 is TGTGCCAGTACCCCTCCCTGGCCAGGGGGATCAACTAACTATGGCTACACCTTC.

CDR3 amino acids: CASSTEYSNQPQHF. In nucleotides, the CDR3 is TGTGCCAGCAGTACAGAGTATAGCAATCAGCCCCAGCATTTT. The rearrangement uses TRBV27 and TRBJ1-5; D is unclear. Trimming shortened V by 5 bases and J by 0 bases, and 8 bases separated the two germline ends. Germline loops: CDR1 MNHEY, CDR2 SMNVEV (reference sequence). The CDR3 totals 14 residues.

The V call is TRBV5-5, the J call TRBJ2-7; 12 nucleotides align to TRBD2. V lost 4 bases, J lost 4 bases, and 3 bases stayed unmatched. The CDR3 has 14 amino acids. The germline gives CDR1 SGHKS, CDR2 YYEKEE (reference sequence). CDR3 in amino acids: CASSLTSGGYEQYF. The CDR3 DNA is TGTGCCAGCAGCCTGACTAGCGGGGGTTACGAGCAGTACTTC. The whole variable domain, remainder taken from reference TRBV5-5 and TRBJ2-7, is DAGVTQSPTHLIKTRGQQVTLRCSPISGHKSVSWYQQVLGQGPQFIFQYYEKEERGRGNFPDRFSARQFPNYSSELNVNALLLGDSALYLCASSLTSGGYEQYFGPGTRLTVT.